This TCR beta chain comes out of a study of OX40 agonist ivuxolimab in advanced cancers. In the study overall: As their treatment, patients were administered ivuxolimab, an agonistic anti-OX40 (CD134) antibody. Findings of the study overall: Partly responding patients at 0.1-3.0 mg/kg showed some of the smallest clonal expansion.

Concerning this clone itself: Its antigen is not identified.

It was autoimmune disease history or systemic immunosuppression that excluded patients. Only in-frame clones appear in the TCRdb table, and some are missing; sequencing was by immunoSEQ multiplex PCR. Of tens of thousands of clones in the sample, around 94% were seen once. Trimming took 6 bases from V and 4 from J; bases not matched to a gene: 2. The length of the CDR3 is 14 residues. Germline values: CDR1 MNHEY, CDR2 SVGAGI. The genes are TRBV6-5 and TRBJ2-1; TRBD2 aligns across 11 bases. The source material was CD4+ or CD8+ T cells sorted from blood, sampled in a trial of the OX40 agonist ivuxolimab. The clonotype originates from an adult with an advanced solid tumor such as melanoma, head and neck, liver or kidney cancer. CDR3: CASSGTSGYNEQFF. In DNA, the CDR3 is TGTGCCAGCAGCGGGACTAGCGGATACAATGAGCAGTTCTTC.